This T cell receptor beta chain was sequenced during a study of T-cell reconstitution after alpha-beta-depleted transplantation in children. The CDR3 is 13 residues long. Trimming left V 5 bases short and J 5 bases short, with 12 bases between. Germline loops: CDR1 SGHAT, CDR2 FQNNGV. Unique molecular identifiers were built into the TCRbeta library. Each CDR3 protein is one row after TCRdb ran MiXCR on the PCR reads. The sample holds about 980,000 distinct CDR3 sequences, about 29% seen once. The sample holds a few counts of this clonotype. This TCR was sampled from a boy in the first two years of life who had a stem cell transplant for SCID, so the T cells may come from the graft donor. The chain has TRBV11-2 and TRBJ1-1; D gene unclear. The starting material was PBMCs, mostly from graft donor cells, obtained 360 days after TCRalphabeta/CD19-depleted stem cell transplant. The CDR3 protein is CASSPALQTEAFF. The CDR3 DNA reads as TGTGCCAGCAGCCCTGCGCTTCAGACTGAAGCTTTCTTT.